This T cell receptor (beta chain) was profiled in a study of CD8 T cells in ankylosing spondylitis. TCRdb reanalysed the 5' RACE reads using MiXCR and keeps one entry per CDR3 protein. The sample yields roughly 150,000 distinct CDR3 sequences, roughly a third seen once. This CDR3 region has 16 residues. V dropped 6 bases and J dropped 4; count of bases not matched to a gene: 12. Germline-derived CDR1 and CDR2 are MNHEY and SMNVEV (reference sequence). This clonotype occurred a few times. V and J are TRBV27 and TRBJ1-1; the match to TRBD1 covers 9 bases. Sequenced sample: synovial fluid, either unsorted or a sorted T cell fraction (not recorded which). The sequence came from a male donor with ankylosing spondylitis. DNA of the CDR3: TGTGCCAGCAGACCTTCCCGGGACAGGGTATCCACTGAAGCTTTCTTT. It translates to CASRPSRDRVSTEAFF.